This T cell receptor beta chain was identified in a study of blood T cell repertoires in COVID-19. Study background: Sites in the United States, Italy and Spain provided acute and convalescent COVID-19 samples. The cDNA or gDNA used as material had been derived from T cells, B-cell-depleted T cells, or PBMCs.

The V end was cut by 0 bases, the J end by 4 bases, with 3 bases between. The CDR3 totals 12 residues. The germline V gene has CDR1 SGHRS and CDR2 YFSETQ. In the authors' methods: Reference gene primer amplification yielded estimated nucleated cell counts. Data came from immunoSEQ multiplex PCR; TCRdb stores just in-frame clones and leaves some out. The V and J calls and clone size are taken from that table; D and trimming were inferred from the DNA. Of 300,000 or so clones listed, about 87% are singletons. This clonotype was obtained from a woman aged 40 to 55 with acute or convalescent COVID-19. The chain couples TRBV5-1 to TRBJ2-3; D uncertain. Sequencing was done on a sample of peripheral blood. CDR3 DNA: TGCGCCAGCAGCTTGGCCGCAGATACGCAGTATTTT. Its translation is CASSLAADTQYF.